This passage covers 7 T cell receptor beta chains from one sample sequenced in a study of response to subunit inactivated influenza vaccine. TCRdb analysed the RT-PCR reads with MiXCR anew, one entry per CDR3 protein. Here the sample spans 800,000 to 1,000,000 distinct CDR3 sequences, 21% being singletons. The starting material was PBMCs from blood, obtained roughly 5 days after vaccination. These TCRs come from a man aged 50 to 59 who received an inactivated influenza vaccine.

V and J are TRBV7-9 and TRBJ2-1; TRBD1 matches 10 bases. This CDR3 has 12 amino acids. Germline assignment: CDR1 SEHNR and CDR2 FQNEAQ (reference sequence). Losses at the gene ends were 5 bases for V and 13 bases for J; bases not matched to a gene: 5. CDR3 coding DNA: TGTGCCAGCAGCGCGGACAGGGGGACTCAGTTCTTC. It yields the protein CASSADRGTQFF.

In nucleotides, the CDR3 is TGTGCCAGCAGCTTGGCTCCCGCGGGGGGCCAGGAGACCCAGTACTTC. Its protein is CASSLAPAGGQETQYF. The chain carries TRBV5-5 and TRBJ2-5; 8 bases agree with TRBD2. This CDR3 comprises 16 residues. From germline, CDR1 is SGHKS and CDR2 YYEKEE (reference sequence). After removal of 0 bases from V and 5 bases from J, the junction contained 9 bases not matched to a gene.

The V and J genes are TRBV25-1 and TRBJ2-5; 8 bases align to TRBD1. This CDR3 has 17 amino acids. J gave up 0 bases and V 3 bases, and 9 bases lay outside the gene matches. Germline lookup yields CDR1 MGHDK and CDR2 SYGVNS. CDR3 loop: CASSDPDRGMYQETQYF. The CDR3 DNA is TGTGCCAGCAGTGACCCCGACAGGGGCATGTACCAAGAGACCCAGTACTTC.

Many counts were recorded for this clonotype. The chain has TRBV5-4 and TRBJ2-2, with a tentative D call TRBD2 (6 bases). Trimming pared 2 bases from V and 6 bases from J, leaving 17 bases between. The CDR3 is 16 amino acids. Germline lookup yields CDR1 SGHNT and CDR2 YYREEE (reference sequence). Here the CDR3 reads CASSFGRLGGSGELFF. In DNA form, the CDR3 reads TGTGCCAGCAGCTTCGGTAGACTAGGAGGCTCCGGGGAGCTGTTTTTT.

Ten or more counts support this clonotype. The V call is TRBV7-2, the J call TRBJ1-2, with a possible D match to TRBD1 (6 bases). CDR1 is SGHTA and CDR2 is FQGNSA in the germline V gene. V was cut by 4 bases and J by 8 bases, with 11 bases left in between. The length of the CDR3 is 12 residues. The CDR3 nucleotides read TGTGCCAGCAGCTCAGGGACATACGGCTACACCTTC. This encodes CASSSGTYGYTF. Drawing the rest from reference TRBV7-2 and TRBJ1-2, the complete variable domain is GAGVSQSPSNKVTEKGKDVELRCDPISGHTALYWYRQSLGQGLEFLIYFQGNSAPDKSGLPSDRFSAERTGGSVSTLTIQRTQQEDSAVYLCASSSGTYGYTFGSGTRLTVV.

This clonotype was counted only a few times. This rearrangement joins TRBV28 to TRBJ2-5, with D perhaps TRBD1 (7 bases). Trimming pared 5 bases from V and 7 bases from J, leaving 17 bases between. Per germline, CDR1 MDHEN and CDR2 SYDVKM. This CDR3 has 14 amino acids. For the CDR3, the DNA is TGTGCCAGCAGTCGACAGGGTGGGGAGGTGACCCAGTACTTC. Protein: CASSRQGGEVTQYF.

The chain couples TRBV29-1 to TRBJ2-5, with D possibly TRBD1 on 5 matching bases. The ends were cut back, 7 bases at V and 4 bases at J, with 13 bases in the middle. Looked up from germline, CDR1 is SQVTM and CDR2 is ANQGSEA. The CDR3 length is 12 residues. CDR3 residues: CSAQAGIETQYF. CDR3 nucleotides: TGCAGCGCCCAGGCAGGGATAGAGACCCAGTACTTC.